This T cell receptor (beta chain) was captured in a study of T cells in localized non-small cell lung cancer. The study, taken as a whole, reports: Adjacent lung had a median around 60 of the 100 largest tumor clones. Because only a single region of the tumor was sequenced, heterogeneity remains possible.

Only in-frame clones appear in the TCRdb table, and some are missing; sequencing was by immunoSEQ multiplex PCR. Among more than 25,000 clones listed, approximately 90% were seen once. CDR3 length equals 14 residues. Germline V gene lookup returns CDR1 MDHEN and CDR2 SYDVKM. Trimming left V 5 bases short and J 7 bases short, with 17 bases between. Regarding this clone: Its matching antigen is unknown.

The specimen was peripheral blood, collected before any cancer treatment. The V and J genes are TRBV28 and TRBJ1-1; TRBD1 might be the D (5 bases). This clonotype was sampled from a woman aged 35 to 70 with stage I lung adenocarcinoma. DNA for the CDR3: TGTGCCAGCAGTACTTCAGGGTGGTGGGGTGAAGCTTTCTTT. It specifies CASSTSGWWGEAFF.